Reported below is one T cell receptor beta chain. The antigen it binds to is not known. No per-base quality is available; no much larger clone lies one base away. This entry is derived from a study of T cells after yellow fever vaccination (dated by TCRdb to the late 2010s). Study-wide context: The SMART-Seq v4 Ultra Low Input RNA kit was used to prepare libraries from fractions with low cell numbers. To track T-cell clones before and after primary and booster YFV17D yellow fever vaccination, bulk TCR alpha and beta repertoires were sequenced longitudinally. Blood was drawn at multiple timepoints before and after primary and secondary immunization, with bulk PBMC replicates and cell subsets isolated. Two healthy male donors, one aged 18 to 29 and one aged 30 to 39 years, were included in the cohort.

TCR cDNA was synthesized by 5'RACE template switching, which introduced a universal primer site and unique molecular identifiers. cDNA synthesis was primed from both the TCR alpha and TCR beta constant segments. Libraries were amplified in two PCR steps, with sample barcodes and sequencing adapters added in the second step. Sequencing of the libraries was done on either Illumina HiSeq 2500 (2x100 bp) or NovaSeq (2x150 bp). The original pipeline was this. Demultiplexing of reads and collapsing into UMI consensus sequences were performed with MIGEC, and V(D)J alignment was carried out with MiXCR. Vaccine-responding clonotypes were identified with edgeR using replicate PBMC samples, with FDR below 0.01 and a log2 fold change above 5 up to day 15 being required. CD4 or CD8 identity was assigned to each bulk clonotype according to whether the clonotype was present at higher abundance in the sequenced CD4 repertoire or the sequenced CD8 repertoire. The public reads were run again by TCRdb, first through fastp at Q25 and then through MiXCR, and only productive beta chains were kept. Rows with a matching CDR3 protein are joined into one entry that keeps the most common DNA and genes. The V and J calls shown here were made by TCRdb, not taken from the authors' results. The sample records fewer than 450,000 distinct CDR3 sequences, around 8.1% of which are singletons. Approximately 18% of the sample is in the top ten clones.

What the authors observed across the whole study: The study included only a couple of donors, which limits how far the findings can be generalized. A small share of clonotypes was detected in both CD4 and CD8 compartments, with the overlap likely arising from convergent recombination. The secondary T-cell response was found to be weaker but faster than the primary response, with a peak reached on day 5 rather than on day 15. Most clones expanded after primary vaccination (around 96% of CD4 and 88% of CD8) were re-detected after the booster, suggesting that broad memory maintenance occurred. FACS-sorted repertoires could contain abundant contaminating clonotypes from the bulk population, so computational filtering was required.

Reading the label with the study, this specimen's treatment or condition is: live attenuated yellow fever vaccine strain. At every blood-draw timepoint, two biological replicates of bulk PBMCs were collected. A standard Ficoll-Paque protocol was used to isolate PBMCs from peripheral blood. TriZol was used to extract RNA from bulk PBMCs, CD4 and CD8 fractions, and dextramer-positive and dextramer-negative fractions. The specimen comprised PBMCs, sampled approximately 40 days after the first yellow fever vaccination. The sequence was obtained from a man aged 18 to 35 who received the YFV17D yellow fever vaccine.

The DNA sequence is given as TGTGCCAGCAGCGTAGGGGGGGCGCTCCCAAGGCGTGAAGCTTTCTTT. Its protein product is CASSVGGALPRREAFF. The V and J genes are TRBV9 and TRBJ1-1; TRBD1 might be the D gene, on 6 matching bases. The CDR3 runs 16 residues from the cysteine to the phenylalanine. Only CDR3 DNA remains: 48 bases, in frame from the first base. V and J lose 0 bases and 7 bases, and a span of 19 bases separates them. CDR1 SGDLS and CDR2 YYNGEE were looked up in the germline V gene.